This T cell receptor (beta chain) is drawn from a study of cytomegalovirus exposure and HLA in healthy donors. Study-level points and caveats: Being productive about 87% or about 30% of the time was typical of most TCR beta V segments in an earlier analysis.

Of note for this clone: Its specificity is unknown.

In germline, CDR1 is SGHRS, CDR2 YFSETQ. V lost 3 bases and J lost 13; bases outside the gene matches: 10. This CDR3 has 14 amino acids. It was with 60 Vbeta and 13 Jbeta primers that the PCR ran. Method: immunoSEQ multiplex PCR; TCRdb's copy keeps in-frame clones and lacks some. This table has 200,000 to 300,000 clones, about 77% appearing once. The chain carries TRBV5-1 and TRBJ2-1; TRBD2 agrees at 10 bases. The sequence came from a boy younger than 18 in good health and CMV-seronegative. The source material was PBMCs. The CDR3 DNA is TGCGCCAGCAGCTCCGCTGGGCTAGCGGGAGTACAGTTCTTC. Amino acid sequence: CASSSAGLAGVQFF.